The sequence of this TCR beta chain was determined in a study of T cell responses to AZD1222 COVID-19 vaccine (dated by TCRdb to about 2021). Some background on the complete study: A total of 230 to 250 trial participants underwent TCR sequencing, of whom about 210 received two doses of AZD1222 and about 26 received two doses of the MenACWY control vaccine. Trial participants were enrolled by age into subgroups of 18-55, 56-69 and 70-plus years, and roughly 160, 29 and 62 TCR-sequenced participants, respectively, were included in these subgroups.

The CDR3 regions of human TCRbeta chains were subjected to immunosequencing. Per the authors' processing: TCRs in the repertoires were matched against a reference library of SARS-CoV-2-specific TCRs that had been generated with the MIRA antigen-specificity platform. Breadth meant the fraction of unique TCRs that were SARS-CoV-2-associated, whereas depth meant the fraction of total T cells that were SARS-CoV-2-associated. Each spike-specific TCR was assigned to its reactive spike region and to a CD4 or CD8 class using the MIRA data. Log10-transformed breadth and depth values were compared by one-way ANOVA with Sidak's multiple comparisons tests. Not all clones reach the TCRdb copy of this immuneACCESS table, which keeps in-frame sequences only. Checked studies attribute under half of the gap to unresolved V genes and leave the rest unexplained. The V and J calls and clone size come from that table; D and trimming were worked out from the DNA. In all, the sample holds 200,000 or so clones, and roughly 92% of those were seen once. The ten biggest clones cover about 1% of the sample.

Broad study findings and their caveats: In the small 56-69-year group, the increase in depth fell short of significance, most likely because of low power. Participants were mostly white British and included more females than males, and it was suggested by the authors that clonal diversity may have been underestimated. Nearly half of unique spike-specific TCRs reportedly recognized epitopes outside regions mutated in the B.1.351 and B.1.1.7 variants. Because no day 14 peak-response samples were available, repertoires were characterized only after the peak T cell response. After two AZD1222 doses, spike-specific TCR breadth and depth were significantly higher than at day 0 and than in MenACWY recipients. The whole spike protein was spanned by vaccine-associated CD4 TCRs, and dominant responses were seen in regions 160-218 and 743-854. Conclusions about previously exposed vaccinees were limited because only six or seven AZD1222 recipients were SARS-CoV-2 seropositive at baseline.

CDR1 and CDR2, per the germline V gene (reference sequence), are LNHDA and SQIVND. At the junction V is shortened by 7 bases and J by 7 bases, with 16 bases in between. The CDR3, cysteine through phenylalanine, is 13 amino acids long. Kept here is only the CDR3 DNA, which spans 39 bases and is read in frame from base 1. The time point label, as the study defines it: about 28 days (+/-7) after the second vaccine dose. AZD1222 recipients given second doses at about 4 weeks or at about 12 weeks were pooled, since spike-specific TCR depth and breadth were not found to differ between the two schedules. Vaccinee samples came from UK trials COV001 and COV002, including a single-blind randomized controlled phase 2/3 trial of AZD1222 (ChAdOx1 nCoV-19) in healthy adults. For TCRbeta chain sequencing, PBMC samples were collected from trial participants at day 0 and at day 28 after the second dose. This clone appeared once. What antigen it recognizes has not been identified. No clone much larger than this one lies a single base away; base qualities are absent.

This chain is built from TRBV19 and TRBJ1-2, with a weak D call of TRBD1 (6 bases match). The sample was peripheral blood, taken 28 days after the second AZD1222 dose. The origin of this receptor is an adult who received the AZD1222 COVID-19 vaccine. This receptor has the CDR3 CASTSAGAGGYTF. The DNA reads TGTGCCAGTACCTCGGCGGGGGCTGGTGGCTACACCTTC.